Listed below are T cell receptor beta chains from one sample, sequenced in a study of chemoradiotherapy in HPV16-positive cancers. Here immunoSEQ multiplex PCR was the method, and the copy in TCRdb shows in-frame clones only, minus some. Here the sample spans 5,000 or so clones, more than 60% being singletons. The sample was tumor tissue, taken from a patient who underwent chemoradiotherapy. The source of these receptors is a human donor with HPV-associated anogenital cancer. Both conserved end residues are part of each CDR3. A D gene is named only where the DNA matches it firmly. Only some rows state a clone size, as once, few, many or a class for expanded clones.

>TRBV29-1|.|TRBJ2-5|.
TGCAGCGTTGCCTTAGTGGTTCAAGAGACCCAGTACTTC
CSVALVVQETQYF
>TRBV6-1|.|TRBJ2-7|.
TGTGCCAGCAGTGGGGACAACTACGAGCAGTACTTC
CASSGDNYEQYF
>TRBV18|.|TRBJ2-6|.
TGTGCCAGCTTACCGTCTGGGGCCAACGTCCTGACTTTC
CASLPSGANVLTF
>TRBV7-3|.|TRBJ1-1|TRBD1
TGTGCCAGCAGCCCCACAGGGGAGGCCACTGAAGCTTTCTTT
CASSPTGEATEAFF
>TRBV5-1|.|TRBJ1-1|TRBD1
TGCGCCAGCAGCTTGGATCCAGGGGGCACTGAAGCTTTCTTT
CASSLDPGGTEAFF
>TRBV6-6|.|TRBJ1-1|.
TGTGCCAGCAGTTACTTTACGGGGGCTTCGAACACTGAAGCTTTCTTT
CASSYFTGASNTEAFF
>TRBV5-1|.|TRBJ2-6|.
TGCGCCAGCAGCGTACAGGCCCAAGGTGGGGCCAACGTCCTGACTTTC
CASSVQAQGGANVLTF
>TRBV19|.|TRBJ1-1|.
TGTGCCAGTAGTGGTCCTCCCGGGGACACTGAAGCTTTCTTT
CASSGPPGDTEAFF
>TRBV4-3|.|TRBJ1-2|.
TGCGCCAGCAGCCAAGATCCCGGACACCCAAGGAGCTACACCTTC
CASSQDPGHPRSYTF
>TRBV9|.|TRBJ2-7|.
TGTGCCAGCAGCCCCTCGGACACCCTCGCCTTCTACGAGCAGTACTTC
CASSPSDTLAFYEQYF
>TRBV29-1|few|TRBJ1-3|.
TGCGGGGTGCGCCTCTCTGGAAACACCATATATTTT
CGVRLSGNTIYF
>TRBV6-5|.|TRBJ2-3|.
TGTGCCAGCACGAAGACTACCTACACAGATACGCAGTATTTT
CASTKTTYTDTQYF
>TRBV25-1|.|TRBJ2-3|.
TGTGCCAGCAGTGAATCGCATGACGGTTCTAGCACAGATACGCAGTATTTT
CASSESHDGSSTDTQYF
>TRBV5-1|.|TRBJ2-1|TRBD2
TGCGCCAGCAGCTTGCAGCGGGGGGTGGGTAATGAGCAGTTCTTC
CASSLQRGVGNEQFF
>TRBV5-1|.|TRBJ2-5|TRBD2
TGCGCCAGCAGCTTTGGGACTAGCGGGGGGCAAGAGACCCAGTACTTC
CASSFGTSGGQETQYF
>TRBV11-2|.|TRBJ1-2|TRBD1
TGTGCCAGCAGCCGATCGGGACAGGGTGTAAGCTTGGGATCATATGGCTACACCTTC
CASSRSGQGVSLGSYGYTF
>TRBV18|once|TRBJ1-3|.
TGTGCCAGCTCACCAGATGGGGTGGCTGGAAACACCATATATTTT
CASSPDGVAGNTIYF
>TRBV5-4|.|TRBJ2-7|.
TGTGCCAGCAGCTTGGTGGGGAGCTACGAGCAGTACTTC
CASSLVGSYEQYF
>TRBV13|.|TRBJ2-5|TRBD2
TGTGCCAGCAGCTTTCGTTATGGGGGGGAAGAGACCCAGTACTTC
CASSFRYGGEETQYF
>TRBV11-2|.|TRBJ2-1|TRBD2
TGTGCCAGCAGCTTAGGACTAGCGGGCTACAATGAGCAGTTCTTC
CASSLGLAGYNEQFF
>TRBV19|.|TRBJ2-2|.
TGTGCCAGTAGTAATGCTAGGACCGGGGAGCTGTTTTTT
CASSNARTGELFF
>TRBV29-1|few|TRBJ2-3|.
TGCAGCGTTGAAGACATCTATACGGGCACAGATACGCAGTATTTT
CSVEDIYTGTDTQYF
>TRBV7-9|once|TRBJ1-6|TRBD1
TGTGCCAGCAGCCCGTGGACAGGGGATAATTCACCCCTCCACTTT
CASSPWTGDNSPLHF
>TRBV6-1|large|TRBJ1-2|.
TGTGCCAGCAGTGAAAGTGCAGGGGAGGTCTATGGCTACACCTTC
CASSESAGEVYGYTF
>TRBV5-1|.|TRBJ2-5|.
TGCGCCAGCAGCTTGGGCCTCAATGTGGGGAGCCAAGAGACCCAGTACTTC
CASSLGLNVGSQETQYF
>TRBV30|.|TRBJ2-5|.
TGTGCCTGGAGTCCTAGGGAGACCCAGTACTTC
CAWSPRETQYF
>TRBV4-2|.|TRBJ1-2|TRBD1
TGTGCCAGCAGCCAAGATGTCTGGGGGCAGGGGGCACCCTACACCTTC
CASSQDVWGQGAPYTF
>TRBV7-2|.|TRBJ1-5|TRBD1
TGTGCCAGCAGCGACCGGGACAGGGGCAATCAGCCCCAGCATTTT
CASSDRDRGNQPQHF
>TRBV28|.|TRBJ1-2|.
TGTGCCAGCAGTTTGCAGGACTATGGCTACACCTTC
CASSLQDYGYTF
>TRBV7-2|.|TRBJ2-7|.
TGTGCCAGCAGCTTAAGCGGACTCGGGGTGGGCGAGCAGTACTTC
CASSLSGLGVGEQYF
>TRBV5-1|.|TRBJ2-3|TRBD2
TGCGCCAGCAGATCCGGACTAGCGGGTGATACGCAGTATTTT
CASRSGLAGDTQYF
>TRBV5-1|.|TRBJ2-5|TRBD2
TGCGCCAGCAGCTTGGAAGGGGTCGGGGGGGAGACCCAGTACTTC
CASSLEGVGGETQYF
>TRBV30|.|TRBJ1-1|TRBD1
TGTGCCTGGGGGACAGGGTCCAACACTGAAGCTTTCTTT
CAWGTGSNTEAFF
>TRBV7-3|.|TRBJ2-7|TRBD2
TGTGCCAGCAGCCCGGGACTAGCGGGGGGCTACGAGCAGTACTTC
CASSPGLAGGYEQYF
>TRBV6-5|.|TRBJ2-7|TRBD1
TGTGCCAGCAGTCGATACTGGACAGGGGGCGAGCAGTACTTC
CASSRYWTGGEQYF
>TRBV13|.|TRBJ1-3|.
TGTGCCAGCAGCTTCCAGGGGTATCTAAACACCATATATTTT
CASSFQGYLNTIYF
>TRBV5-6|.|TRBJ2-1|.
TGTGCCAGCAGCTCCCCAAAACAGGGAGGCCAAGTCAAGCAGTTCTTC
CASSSPKQGGQVKQFF
>TRBV6-5|few|TRBJ2-1|.
TGTGCCAGCAGTTCTCACCGGTGGGGGGCCTACAATGAGCAGTTCTTC
CASSSHRWGAYNEQFF
>TRBV7-9|.|TRBJ2-1|.
TGTGCCAGCAGTTTCGACAGGAATGAGCAGTTCTTC
CASSFDRNEQFF
>TRBV27|.|TRBJ2-1|TRBD2
TGTGCCAGCAGCCCTGCGTTCCATGGACTAGCGGGAGCGGCTGAGCAGTTCTTC
CASSPAFHGLAGAAEQFF
>TRBV4-1|.|TRBJ2-2|.
TGCGCCAGCAGCCAAGCCTTTGGGACTTCCGGGAACACCGGGGAGCTGTTTTTT
CASSQAFGTSGNTGELFF
>TRBV30|once|TRBJ1-3|.
TGTGCCTGGACCGGACTTTACTCTGGAAACACCATATATTTT
CAWTGLYSGNTIYF
>TRBV6-5|.|TRBJ1-5|.
TGTGCCAGCAGGTCAGGGGCGAATCAGCCCCAGCATTTT
CASRSGANQPQHF
>TRBV18|.|TRBJ2-3|.
TGTGCCAGCTCACCGGATACCCCAGATACGCAGTATTTT
CASSPDTPDTQYF
>TRBV6-5|.|TRBJ1-2|.
TGTGCCAGCAGTCTTGGGGTTAACTATGGCTACACCTTC
CASSLGVNYGYTF
>TRBV5-6|.|TRBJ1-1|.
TGTGCCAGCAGCTTGGTTCCAGGGAGGAGGATGAACACTGAAGCTTTCTTT
CASSLVPGRRMNTEAFF
>TRBV6-6|.|TRBJ2-7|.
TGTGCCAGCAGTCCGACAGCCGGCTCCTACGAGCAGTACTTC
CASSPTAGSYEQYF
>TRBV7-2|.|TRBJ2-7|TRBD2
TGTGCCAGCAGCTCCGGGACTAGCGGGATCTACGAGCAGTACTTC
CASSSGTSGIYEQYF
>TRBV19|.|TRBJ1-1|.
TGTGCCAGTACCACGCCTGGAGGGGTGCGAACTGAAGCTTTCTTT
CASTTPGGVRTEAFF
>TRBV2|.|TRBJ2-7|TRBD1
TGTGCCACCTCCGGACAGGGGCTGCACGAGCAGTACTTC
CATSGQGLHEQYF
>TRBV4-1|.|TRBJ2-1|.
TGCGCCAGCAGCCAAATGGGATCCAATGAGCAGTTCTTC
CASSQMGSNEQFF
>TRBV28|few|TRBJ1-5|.
TGTGCCAGCAGTTTACCAGGGTATGGCAATCAGCCCCAGCATTTT
CASSLPGYGNQPQHF
>TRBV5-6|.|TRBJ2-7|TRBD1
TGTGCCAGCAGCTTGGACAGGGGGGCCTACGAGCAGTACTTC
CASSLDRGAYEQYF